The rows below give T cell receptor beta chains drawn from one sample of a study of blood T cell repertoires in COVID-19. The assay was immunoSEQ multiplex PCR, and TCRdb's table has in-frame clones only and misses some. The repertoire holds under 200,000 clones, with roughly nine tenths as singletons. Sequencing was performed on peripheral blood. These receptors were obtained from a woman between 55 and 75 years old with COVID-19, enrolled during active disease. Both conserved end residues are part of each CDR3. A D gene is named only where the DNA matches it firmly. The size entry is marked missing in some rows and otherwise reads once, few, many or a size class.

>once|TRBD1|TRBJ2-1|TRBV9
TGTGCCAGCAGAACCGGGACAGGGGGAGAGCAGTTCTTC
CASRTGTGGEQFF
>-|TRBD1|TRBJ2-7|TRBV4-3
TGCGCCAGCAGCCAAGACGACAGGGAGAGCTACGAGCAGTACTTC
CASSQDDRESYEQYF
>-|-|TRBJ2-3|TRBV7-8
TGTGCCAGCAGCTTAAGAAGACTAGGCTCAGATACGCAGTATTTT
CASSLRRLGSDTQYF
>-|TRBD1|TRBJ1-5|TRBV14
TGTGCCAGCAGCCCCGCCGGGACAGGACTCAATCAGCCCCAGCATTTT
CASSPAGTGLNQPQHF
>-|-|TRBJ2-5|TRBV4-3
TGCGCCAGCAGCAGGAGTAGCAGGGGAGAGACCCAGTACTTC
CASSRSSRGETQYF
>-|TRBD1|TRBJ1-6|TRBV6-5
TGTGCCACAAGCAGGGGGAACAATTCACCCCTCCACTTT
CATSRGNNSPLHF
>-|-|TRBJ2-2|TRBV6-5
TGTGCCAGCACCCTACAGGGCCCCGGGGAGCTGTTTTTT
CASTLQGPGELFF
>-|-|TRBJ1-2|TRBV7-2
TGTGCCAGCAGCCGTCAACAGGGCTTGCGAGGTGGCTACACCTTC
CASSRQQGLRGGYTF
>-|-|TRBJ2-2|TRBV7-8
TGTGCCAGCAGCTCAACCGGGGAGCTGTTTTTT
CASSSTGELFF
>-|TRBD1|TRBJ2-7|TRBV15
TGTGCCACCAGCAGACCCCCGGACAGGGGTACCAGGCTGTACTTC
CATSRPPDRGTRLYF
>-|TRBD1|TRBJ1-5|TRBV24-1
TGTGCCACCAGTGATCCTGGACAGGGGGGCAATCAGCCCCAGCATTTT
CATSDPGQGGNQPQHF
>few|-|TRBJ2-7|TRBV2
TGTGCCAGCAGTGACAAACAGGGTATCTACGAGCAGTACTTC
CASSDKQGIYEQYF
>-|-|TRBJ2-2|TRBV27
TGTGCCAGCAGTCTAACTAGTTGGAGCGGGGAGCTGTTTTTT
CASSLTSWSGELFF
>-|-|TRBJ2-1|TRBV5-1
TGCGCCAGCAGTCGGGGGTACAATGAGCAGTTCTTC
CASSRGYNEQFF
>-|TRBD1|TRBJ1-4|TRBV27
TGTGCCAGCAGTCAAAGCAGGGGGTTAGGCGAAAAACTGTTTTTT
CASSQSRGLGEKLFF
>-|-|TRBJ2-1|TRBV29-1
TGCAGCGTTGAAGGGGCAGGGAATGAGCAGTTCTTC
CSVEGAGNEQFF
>-|TRBD1|TRBJ2-7|TRBV18
TGTGCCAGCTCACCCGGACAGGACCGGCAGTACTTC
CASSPGQDRQYF
>-|-|TRBJ2-2|TRBV11-3
TGTGCCAGCAGCGTCAGGAACACCGGGGAGCTGTTTTTT
CASSVRNTGELFF
>-|TRBD1|TRBJ1-2|TRBV5-4
TGTGCCAGCAGCTCACAGGGGGCGAACTATGGCTACACCTTC
CASSSQGANYGYTF
>-|TRBD1|TRBJ2-4|TRBV11-3
TGTGCCAGCAGTCCGGGACAGGGGGTAGCCAAAAACATTCAGTACTTC
CASSPGQGVAKNIQYF
>-|TRBD1|TRBJ1-1|TRBV11-3
TGTGCCAGCAGCTTATCCCCGACAGGGGGGACTGAAGCTTTCTTT
CASSLSPTGGTEAFF
>-|-|TRBJ2-7|TRBV6-5
TGTGCCAGCAGTCCGGGTTTCGGTGGCGAGCAGTACTTC
CASSPGFGGEQYF
>-|-|TRBJ2-5|TRBV3-1/TRBV3-2
TGTGCCAGCAGCCAAGGGACAGTCGGACGAGAGACCCAGTACTTC
CASSQGTVGRETQYF
>-|-|TRBJ2-1|TRBV6-2/TRBV6-3
TGTGCCAGCAGTTCCACACGAATACACAATGAGCAGTTCTTC
CASSSTRIHNEQFF
>few|-|TRBJ1-1|TRBV28
TGTGCCAGCAACTTTCCAGGGCCGAACACTGAAGCTTTCTTT
CASNFPGPNTEAFF
>few|TRBD1|TRBJ2-6|TRBV5-8
TGTGCCAGCAGCCTGGGACAGGGGTTTGGGGCCAACGTCCTGACTTTC
CASSLGQGFGANVLTF